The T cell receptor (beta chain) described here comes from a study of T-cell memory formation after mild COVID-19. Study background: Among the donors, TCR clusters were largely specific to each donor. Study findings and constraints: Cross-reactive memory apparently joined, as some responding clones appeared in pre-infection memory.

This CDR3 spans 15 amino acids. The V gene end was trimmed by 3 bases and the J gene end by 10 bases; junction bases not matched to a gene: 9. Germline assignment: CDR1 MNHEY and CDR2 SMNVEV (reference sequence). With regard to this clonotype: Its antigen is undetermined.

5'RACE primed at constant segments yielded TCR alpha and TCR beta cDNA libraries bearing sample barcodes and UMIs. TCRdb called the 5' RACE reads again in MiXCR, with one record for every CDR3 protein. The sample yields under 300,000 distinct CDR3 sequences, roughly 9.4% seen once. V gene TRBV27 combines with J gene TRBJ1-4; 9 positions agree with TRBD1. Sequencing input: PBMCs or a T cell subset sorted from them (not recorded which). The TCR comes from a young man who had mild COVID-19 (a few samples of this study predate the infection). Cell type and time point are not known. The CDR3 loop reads CASSFDGTGRGKLFF. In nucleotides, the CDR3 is TGTGCCAGCAGTTTCGACGGGACAGGGCGAGGAAAACTGTTTTTT.